The sequence of this T cell receptor (beta chain) was determined in a study of cytomegalovirus exposure and HLA in healthy donors. Study overall: In an earlier analysis, around 100 million unique TCR beta sequences were found from some 180 million T cells.

As for this clone: The target antigen is unknown.

Trimming at V came to 0 bases and at J to 1 base, leaving 5 bases not matched to a gene. Germline-derived CDR1 and CDR2 are SGHVS and FNYEAQ. The CDR3 covers 17 residues. The primer mix had 60 Vbeta and 13 Jbeta primers. Only in-frame clones appear in the TCRdb table, and some are missing; sequencing was by immunoSEQ multiplex PCR. The data hold tens of thousands of clones, with roughly 70% observed a single time. Study outcomes and limitations: In an earlier analysis, in under 700 donors, most V segments appeared productive either ~87% or ~30% of the time. The Asian-associated ancestry cluster reportedly had fewer N-insertions than the roughly 670-donor mean in a later analysis.

This sequence was found in a man aged 55 to 70 in good health and CMV-seropositive. The chain couples TRBV7-6 to TRBJ1-5; TRBD1 matches 8 bases. Sequencing was performed on PBMCs. CDR3 sequence (DNA): TGTGCCAGCAGCTTAGCACCCCGACAGGGGAGCAATCAGCCCCAGCATTTT. Translating it yields CASSLAPRQGSNQPQHF.